This paragraph covers one T cell receptor (beta chain) sequence. What it recognizes is unknown. The CDR3 length is 11 residues. Trimming shortened V by 6 bases and J by 3 bases, and 4 bases separated the two germline ends. This sample stems from a study of T cell responses to AZD1222 COVID-19 vaccine. The repertoire was sequenced with immunoSEQ multiplex PCR; TCRdb's copy has only in-frame clones and lacks some. The sample contains roughly 200,000 clones, roughly 92% of which appear only once. Study conclusions and caveats: Along spike, vaccine-associated CD4 TCRs were found throughout, with dominance at 160-218 and 743-854. Nearly half of the spike-specific TCRs reportedly recognize variant regions that carry no mutations. A rise in Spike-specific TCR breadth and depth followed two AZD1222 doses. White British ancestry dominated among donors, who included more females, and clonal diversity was possibly underestimated.

The specimen comprised peripheral blood, sampled 28 days after the second dose of the MenACWY control vaccine. V is TRBV12-3 or TRBV12-4 and J is TRBJ2-3; D is uncertain. The sequence derives from an adult who received the MenACWY meningococcal vaccine as a control. The CDR3 DNA follows: TGTGCCAGCAGGAGGACAGATACGCAGTATTTT. This encodes CASRRTDTQYF.